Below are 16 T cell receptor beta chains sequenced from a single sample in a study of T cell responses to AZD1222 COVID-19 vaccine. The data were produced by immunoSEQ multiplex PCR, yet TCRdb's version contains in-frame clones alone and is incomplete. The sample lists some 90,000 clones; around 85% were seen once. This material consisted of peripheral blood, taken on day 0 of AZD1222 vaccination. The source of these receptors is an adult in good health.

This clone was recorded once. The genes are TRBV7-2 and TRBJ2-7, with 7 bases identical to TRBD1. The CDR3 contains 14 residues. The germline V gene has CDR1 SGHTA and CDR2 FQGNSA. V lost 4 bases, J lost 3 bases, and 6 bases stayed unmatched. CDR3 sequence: CASSSEGGYYEQYF. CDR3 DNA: TGTGCCAGCAGCTCAGAAGGGGGCTACTACGAGCAGTACTTC. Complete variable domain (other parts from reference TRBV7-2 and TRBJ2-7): GAGVSQSPSNKVTEKGKDVELRCDPISGHTALYWYRQSLGQGLEFLIYFQGNSAPDKSGLPSDRFSAERTGGSVSTLTIQRTQQEDSAVYLCASSSEGGYYEQYFGPGTRLTVT.

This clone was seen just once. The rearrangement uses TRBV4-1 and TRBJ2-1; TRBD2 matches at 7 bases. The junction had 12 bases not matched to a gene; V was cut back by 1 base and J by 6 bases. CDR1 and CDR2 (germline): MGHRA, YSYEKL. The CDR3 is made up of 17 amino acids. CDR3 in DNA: TGCGCCAGCAGCCAAGCTCCCCGGCTAGCGGAGCTCAATGAGCAGTTCTTC. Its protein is CASSQAPRLAELNEQFF.

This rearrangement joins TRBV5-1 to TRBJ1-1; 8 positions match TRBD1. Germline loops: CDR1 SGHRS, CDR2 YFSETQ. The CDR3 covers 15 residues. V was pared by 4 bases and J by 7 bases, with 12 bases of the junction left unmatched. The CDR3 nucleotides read TGCGCCAGCAGCGCCAACCCAGGGGGCGAGGGTGAAGCTTTCTTT. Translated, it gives CASSANPGGEGEAFF.

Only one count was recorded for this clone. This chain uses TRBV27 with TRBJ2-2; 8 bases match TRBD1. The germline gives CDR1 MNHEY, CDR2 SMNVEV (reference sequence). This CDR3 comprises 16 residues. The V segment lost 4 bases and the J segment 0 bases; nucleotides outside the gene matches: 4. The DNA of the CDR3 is TGTGCCAGCAGTTACGCGACAGGGGCGAACACCGGGGAGCTGTTTTTT. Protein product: CASSYATGANTGELFF.

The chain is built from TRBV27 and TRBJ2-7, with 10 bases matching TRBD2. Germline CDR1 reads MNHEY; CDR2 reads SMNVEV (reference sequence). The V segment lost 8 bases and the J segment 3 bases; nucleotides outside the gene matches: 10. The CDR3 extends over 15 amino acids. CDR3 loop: CASGGSTSGHYEQYF. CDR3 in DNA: TGTGCCAGCGGGGGTTCGACTAGCGGGCACTACGAGCAGTACTTC.

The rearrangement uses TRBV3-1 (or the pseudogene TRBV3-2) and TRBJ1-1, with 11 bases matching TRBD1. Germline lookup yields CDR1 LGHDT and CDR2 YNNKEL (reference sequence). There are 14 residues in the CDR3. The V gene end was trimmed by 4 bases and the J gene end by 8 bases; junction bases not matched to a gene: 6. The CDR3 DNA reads TGTGCCAGCAGCCGAGCCGGGACAGGGGGAGAAGCTTTCTTT. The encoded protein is CASSRAGTGGEAFF.

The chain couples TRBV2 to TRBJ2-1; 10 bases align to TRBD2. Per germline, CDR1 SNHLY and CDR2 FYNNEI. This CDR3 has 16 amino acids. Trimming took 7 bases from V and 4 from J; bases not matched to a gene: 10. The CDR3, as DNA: TGTGCCAGCAAGGGATATAGCGGGGGGAATTACAATGAGCAGTTCTTC. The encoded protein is CASKGYSGGNYNEQFF.

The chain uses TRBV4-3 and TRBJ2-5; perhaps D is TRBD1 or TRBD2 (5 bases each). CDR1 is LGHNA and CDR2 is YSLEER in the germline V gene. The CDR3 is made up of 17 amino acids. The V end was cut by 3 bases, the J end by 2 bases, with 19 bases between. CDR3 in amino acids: CASSQAANPGPQETQYF. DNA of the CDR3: TGCGCCAGCAGCCAGGCAGCAAATCCGGGACCACAAGAGACCCAGTACTTC.

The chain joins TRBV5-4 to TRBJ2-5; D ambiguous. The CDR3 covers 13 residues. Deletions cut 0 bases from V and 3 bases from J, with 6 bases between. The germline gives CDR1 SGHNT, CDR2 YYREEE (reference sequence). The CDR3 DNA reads TGTGCCAGCAGCTTGGAGTGGGAAGAGACCCAGTACTTC. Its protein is CASSLEWEETQYF.

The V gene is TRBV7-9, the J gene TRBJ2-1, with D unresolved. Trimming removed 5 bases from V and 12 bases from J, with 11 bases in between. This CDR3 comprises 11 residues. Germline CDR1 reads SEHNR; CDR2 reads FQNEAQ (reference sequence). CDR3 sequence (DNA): TGTGCCAGCAGCCCGACGGTGGGGCAGTTCTTC. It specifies CASSPTVGQFF.

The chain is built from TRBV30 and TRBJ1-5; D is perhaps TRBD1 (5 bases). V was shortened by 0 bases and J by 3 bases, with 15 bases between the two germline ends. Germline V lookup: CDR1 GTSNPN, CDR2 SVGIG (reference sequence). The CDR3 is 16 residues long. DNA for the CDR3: TGTGCCTGGAGTGTTGGGGACCCACGATTCAATCAGCCCCAGCATTTT. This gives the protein CAWSVGDPRFNQPQHF.

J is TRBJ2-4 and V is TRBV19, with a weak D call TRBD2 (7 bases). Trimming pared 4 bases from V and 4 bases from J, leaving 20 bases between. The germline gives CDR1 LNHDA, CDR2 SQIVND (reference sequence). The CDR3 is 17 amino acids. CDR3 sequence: CASSTRGGVDRKNIQYF. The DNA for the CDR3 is TGTGCCAGTAGTACTAGGGGGGGAGTCGATCGGAAAAACATTCAGTACTTC. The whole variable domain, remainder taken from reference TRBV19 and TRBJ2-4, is DGGITQSPKYLFRKEGQNVTLSCEQNLNHDAMYWYRQDPGQGLRLIYYSQIVNDFQKGDIAEGYSVSREKKESFPLTVTSAQKNPTAFYLCASSTRGGVDRKNIQYFGAGTRLSVL.

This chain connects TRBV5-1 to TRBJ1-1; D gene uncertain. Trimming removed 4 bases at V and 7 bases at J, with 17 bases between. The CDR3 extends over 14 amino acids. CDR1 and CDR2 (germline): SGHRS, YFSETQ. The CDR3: CASSPPGGSDEAFF. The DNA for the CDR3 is TGCGCCAGCAGCCCACCCGGCGGGAGCGATGAAGCTTTCTTT.

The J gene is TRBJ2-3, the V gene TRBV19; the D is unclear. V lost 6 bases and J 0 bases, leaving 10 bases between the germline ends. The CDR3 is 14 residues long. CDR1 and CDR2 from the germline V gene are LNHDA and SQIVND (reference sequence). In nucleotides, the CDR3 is TGTGCCAGTAGACGAGCGCTCAGCACAGATACGCAGTATTTT. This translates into CASRRALSTDTQYF.

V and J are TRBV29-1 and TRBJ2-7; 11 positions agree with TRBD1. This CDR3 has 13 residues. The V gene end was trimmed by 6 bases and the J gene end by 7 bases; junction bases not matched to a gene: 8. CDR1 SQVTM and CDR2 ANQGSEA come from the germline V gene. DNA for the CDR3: TGCAGCGTGGGTGGACAGGGGGCGCGGGAGCAGTACTTC. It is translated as CSVGGQGAREQYF.

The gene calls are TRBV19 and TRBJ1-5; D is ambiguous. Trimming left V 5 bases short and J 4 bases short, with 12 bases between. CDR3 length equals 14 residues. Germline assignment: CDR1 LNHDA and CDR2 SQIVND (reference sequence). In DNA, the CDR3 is TGTGCCAGTAGTGTCTACACCGAAAATCAGCCCCAGCATTTT. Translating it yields CASSVYTENQPQHF.